This is a list of T cell receptor beta chains from one sample in a study of CD8 T cells in Susac syndrome. Using its own MiXCR run on the immunoSEQ multiplex PCR reads, TCRdb lists one record per CDR3 protein. The sample has over 100,000 distinct CDR3 sequences; about 95% are singletons. Specimen: CD4+ T cells from PBMCs. These receptors all stem from a human donor in good health. Each CDR3 is given with its conserved first and last residue. Fields, in order: V gene, D gene, J gene, CDR3 protein, CDR3 DNA. A D gene is named only where the DNA matches it firmly.

TRBV4-1	NA	TRBJ2-5	CASSQDQETQYF	TGCGCCAGCAGCCAAGACCAAGAGACCCAGTACTTC
TRBV9	NA	TRBJ2-4	CASSPGPTHIQYF	TGTGCCAGCAGCCCCGGTCCAACCCACATTCAGTACTTC
TRBV21-1	NA	TRBJ2-1	CASSEGTGDNEQFF	TGTGCCAGCAGCGAAGGGACAGGAGACAATGAGCAGTTCTTC
TRBV13	TRBD2	TRBJ2-5	CASSLLPGRGETQYF	TGTGCCAGCAGCTTACTCCCGGGGAGGGGAGAGACCCAGTACTTC
TRBV20-1	TRBD1	TRBJ1-1	CSATPDRARAFF	TGCAGTGCTACCCCGGACAGGGCTCGGGCTTTCTTT
TRBV7-2	TRBD2	TRBJ2-2	CASSTGTSGGNTGELFF	TGTGCCAGCAGCACAGGGACTAGCGGGGGAAACACCGGGGAGCTGTTTTTT
TRBV24-1	NA	TRBJ1-2	CATSEVSGGYTF	TGTGCCACCAGTGAGGTGTCGGGAGGCTACACCTTC
TRBV19	NA	TRBJ1-1	CASSVRQQNTEAFF	TGTGCCAGTAGTGTTAGACAGCAGAACACTGAAGCTTTCTTT
TRBV28	NA	TRBJ2-1	CASSSYSGDSYNEQFF	TGTGCCAGCAGTTCCTATAGCGGCGACTCCTACAATGAGCAGTTCTTC
TRBV5-4	NA	TRBJ2-4	CASSPGGGVAKNIQYF	TGTGCCAGCAGCCCGGGGGGCGGGGTTGCCAAAAACATTCAGTACTTC
TRBV5-1	NA	TRBJ2-5	CASSLGQGQQTQYF	TGCGCCAGCAGCTTGGGGCAGGGCCAACAGACCCAGTACTTC
TRBV7-9	TRBD1	TRBJ1-4	CASSLEGTGEKLFF	TGTGCCAGCAGCTTAGAGGGGACAGGCGAAAAACTGTTTTTT
TRBV15	NA	TRBJ2-4	CATSRVRGGAPVGGAKNIQYF	TGTGCCACCAGCAGAGTCCGAGGGGGGGCCCCCGTTGGAGGGGCCAAAAACATTCAGTACTTC